The 18 T cell receptor beta chains below were found in one sample sequenced in a study of cytomegalovirus exposure and HLA in healthy donors. The PCR had 60 Vbeta and 13 Jbeta primers. Assay used: immunoSEQ multiplex PCR; TCRdb lists only in-frame clones, some missing. Among approximately 120,000 clones, 73% were seen once, and the ten largest hold more than 4.5%. The specimen sequenced was PBMCs. The source is a man in his 60s in good health and CMV-seropositive.

This chain connects TRBV2 to TRBJ2-5; D gene uncertain. Per germline, CDR1 SNHLY and CDR2 FYNNEI. V dropped 4 bases and J dropped 4 bases, with 7 bases sitting between them. The CDR3 has 12 amino acids. CDR3: CASSASGETQYF. CDR3 nucleotide sequence: TGTGCCAGCAGTGCCTCCGGAGAGACCCAGTACTTC.

This clone has just one count. CDR3 nucleotide sequence: TGTGCCAGCAGCTTGGATCCGGGGGGACTCCAAGAGACCCAGTACTTC. Translating gives CASSLDPGGLQETQYF. The J gene is TRBJ2-5, the V gene TRBV5-4, with 7 bases lining up with TRBD2. The V gene end was trimmed by 0 bases and the J gene end by 1 base; junction bases not matched to a gene: 6. Germline CDR1 SGHNT, CDR2 YYREEE (reference sequence). The CDR3 length is 16 residues.

The chain combines TRBV19 with TRBJ1-6; D might be TRBD1 (5 bases). Between the trimmed V and J ends, which lost 7 bases and 10 bases, there was a span of 20 bases. The germline V gene encodes CDR1 LNHDA and CDR2 SQIVND (reference sequence). This CDR3 comprises 15 residues. The CDR3 here is CASTHQWGEGSPLHF. In nucleotides, the CDR3 is TGTGCCAGTACCCACCAATGGGGGGAAGGCTCACCCCTCCACTTT. The full variable domain, completed using reference TRBV19 and TRBJ1-6, is DGGITQSPKYLFRKEGQNVTLSCEQNLNHDAMYWYRQDPGQGLRLIYYSQIVNDFQKGDIAEGYSVSREKKESFPLTVTSAQKNPTAFYLCASTHQWGEGSPLHFGNGTRLTVT.

The chain combines TRBV28 with TRBJ2-1, with TRBD2 matching 12 bases. After removal of 5 bases from V and 0 bases from J, the junction contained 5 bases not matched to a gene. The CDR3 length is 17 residues. Germline V CDR1 and CDR2: MDHEN, SYDVKM. For the CDR3, the DNA is TGTGCCAGCAGTCATCTAGCGGGGGGGAGCTCCTACAATGAGCAGTTCTTC. This sequence encodes CASSHLAGGSSYNEQFF.

The rearrangement joins TRBV11-3 to TRBJ2-3; TRBD2 is a possible D gene (5 bases). Germline V gene data show CDR1 as SGHNT and CDR2 as YENEEA. V was clipped by 5 bases and J by 0 bases, with 18 bases between them. The CDR3 has 17 residues. This CDR3 is CASSHKLAHLSTDTQYF. CDR3 coding DNA: TGTGCCAGCAGCCACAAGCTAGCACACCTTAGCACAGATACGCAGTATTTT.

This rearrangement joins TRBV6-5 to TRBJ1-4; 7 bases agree with TRBD1. This CDR3 has 15 amino acids. Looked up from germline, CDR1 is MNHEY and CDR2 is SVGAGI. With V trimmed by 4 bases and J by 8 bases, 10 bases remained unmatched. The CDR3: CASSWTTGIGEKLFF. The CDR3, as DNA: TGTGCCAGCAGTTGGACGACAGGGATTGGAGAAAAACTGTTTTTT.

The rearrangement links TRBV5-1 to TRBJ1-4; tentatively, D is TRBD1 (5 bases). Trimming shortened V by 4 bases and J by 8 bases, and 15 bases separated the two germline ends. CDR1 is SGHRS and CDR2 is YFSETQ in the germline V gene. The CDR3 runs 14 residues. The CDR3 coding sequence is TGCGCCAGCAGCCTAGACAGTTTAGGCGAAAAACTGTTTTTT. This sequence encodes CASSLDSLGEKLFF.

The gene calls are TRBV5-1 and TRBJ2-5, with D possibly matching TRBD2 (6 bases). Trimming pared 0 bases from V and 9 bases from J, leaving 24 bases between. From germline, CDR1 is SGHRS and CDR2 YFSETQ. The CDR3 runs to 17 residues. CDR3 bases: TGCGCCAGCAGCTTGGACGGGTTGGCCAGCCCCGGAGGGGCCCAGTACTTC. Amino acid sequence: CASSLDGLASPGGAQYF.

This rearrangement joins TRBV6-6 to TRBJ1-1; perhaps TRBD1 as D (5 bases). Trimming shortened V by 0 bases and J by 2 bases, and 7 bases separated the two germline ends. The germline gives CDR1 MNHNY, CDR2 SVGAGI (reference sequence). The length of the CDR3 is 14 residues. CDR3 sequence reads: CASSYSTANTEAFF. The CDR3 region has the DNA TGTGCCAGCAGTTACTCGACAGCAAACACTGAAGCTTTCTTT.

This clone was seen only a few times. Other nucleotide sequences in the sample specify the same CDR3. This chain joins TRBV5-1 and TRBJ2-7, with 9 bases identical to TRBD2. V was pared by 2 bases and J by 2 bases, with 2 bases of the junction left unmatched. From germline, CDR1 is SGHRS and CDR2 YFSETQ. The length of the CDR3 is 14 residues. CDR3 sequence: CASSFGGGAYEQYF. CDR3 in DNA: TGCGCCAGCAGCTTTGGCGGGGGGGCCTACGAGCAGTACTTC.

V gene TRBV7-3 combines with J gene TRBJ2-3; D unclear. Deletions cut 4 bases from V and 1 base from J, with 6 bases between. The CDR3 totals 13 residues. CDR1 is SGHTA, CDR2 FQGTGA, per germline. For the CDR3, the DNA is TGTGCCAGCAGCTCCCCAGGCACAGATACGCAGTATTTT. This translates into CASSSPGTDTQYF.

The chain has TRBV2 and TRBJ1-5; weak D call: TRBD1 (6 bases). The V and J ends lost 5 bases and 2 bases respectively, with 7 bases between them. This CDR3 contains 13 residues. The V gene's germline CDR1 is SNHLY and CDR2 FYNNEI. CDR3 coding DNA: TGTGCCAGCAGTCGGACAGGCAATCAGCCCCAGCATTTT. Encoded protein: CASSRTGNQPQHF.

The chain employs TRBV30 and TRBJ1-5; D gene ambiguous. V lost 2 bases and J lost 4, with 9 bases in between. Germline CDR1 GTSNPN, CDR2 SVGIG (reference sequence). The CDR3 runs to 13 residues. The CDR3 region has the DNA TGTGCCTGGAGTCGCACAGCAAATCAGCCCCAGCATTTT. It encodes CAWSRTANQPQHF.

The V and J genes are TRBV30 and TRBJ1-5; D uncertain. The CDR3 is 18 amino acids. Germline CDR1 is GTSNPN and CDR2 is SVGIG (reference sequence). V lost 0 bases and J 7 bases, leaving 25 bases between the germline ends. The CDR3 DNA follows: TGTGCCTGGAGTGTACAAGCCCCCACGAGGGAGTTTCCCCAGCCCCAGCATTTT. It specifies CAWSVQAPTREFPQPQHF.

This clone is a singleton in its sample. The V gene is TRBV11-2, the J gene TRBJ2-1; D might be TRBD2 (5 bases). The germline CDR1 and CDR2 sequences are SGHAT and FQNNGV. The CDR3 sequence is 15 residues long. Trimming removed 2 bases at V and 1 base at J, with 9 bases between. This CDR3 reads CASSLYRGSYNEQFF. CDR3 nucleotides: TGTGCCAGCAGCTTATACCGGGGATCCTACAATGAGCAGTTCTTC.

The rearrangement joins TRBV5-4 to TRBJ2-5; TRBD1 matches 8 bases. Per the germline V gene, CDR1 is SGHNT and CDR2 is YYREEE (reference sequence). Germline trimming cut 4 bases from V and 5 bases from J; bases unmatched to any gene: 7. This CDR3 region has 14 residues. CDR3 in amino acids: CASSRQGMGETQYF. The CDR3 DNA sequence: TGTGCCAGCAGCCGACAGGGGATGGGGGAGACCCAGTACTTC.

This clone occurred a few times. The genes are TRBV5-1 and TRBJ1-1, with D possibly matching TRBD1 (6 bases). Deletions cut 6 bases from V and 5 bases from J, with 14 bases between. CDR3 length: 13 residues. Germline CDR1 SGHRS, CDR2 YFSETQ. CDR3 DNA sequence: TGCGCCAGCACCTTCGACAGGCTGACTGAAGCTTTCTTT. Its protein product is CASTFDRLTEAFF.

The chain links TRBV29-1 to TRBJ2-5; D gene unclear. Per the germline V gene, CDR1 is SQVTM and CDR2 is ANQGSEA. This CDR3 is built from 14 residues. Trimming took 0 bases from V and 5 from J, leaving 13 bases between them. As DNA, the CDR3 is TGCAGCGTTGAAGATCGCGTGGCGAGGGAGACCCAGTACTTC. This encodes CSVEDRVARETQYF.